The 6 T cell receptor beta chains reported below all come from one sample, sequenced in a study of CD8+ T cells in alopecia areata (dated by TCRdb to between 2017 and 2018). The method behind the library was the immunoSEQ multiplex PCR assay. RNA was extracted from all samples and reverse transcribed into cDNA, which served as template for TCR sequencing. The source is immuneACCESS, and TCRdb retained only in-frame sequences with V and J called. Part of the clones is not carried over; for the studies checked, unresolved V genes explain less than half of this, and the remainder is unexplained. The sample data list about 200,000 clones, and roughly 60% of these were observed just once. 5.5% of the sample goes to the ten largest clones. The time point label, read with the paper, signifies: about 5 months on oral tofacitinib. The label giving this sample's treatment or condition can be read as: oral pan-JAK inhibitor, 5-10 mg twice daily.

The source was CD4+ T cells sorted from blood, collected at week 24, from a patient treated with tofacitinib. All receptors derive from a human donor with alopecia areata.

Only a few counts were recorded for this clone. DNA for the CDR3: TGCGCCAGCAGCTTGGACGGACCTGAGCAGTACTTC. Its protein product is CASSLDGPEQYF. The chain uses TRBV5-1 and TRBJ2-7; D gene unclear. The V end lost 0 bases, the J end lost 7 bases, and 8 bases lay between the germline ends. The V gene's germline CDR1 is SGHRS and CDR2 YFSETQ. CDR3 length: 12 amino acids. Full variable domain (missing parts from reference TRBV5-1 and TRBJ2-7): KAGVTQTPRYLIKTRGQQVTLSCSPISGHRSVSWYQQTPGQGLQFLFEYFSETQRNKGNFPGRFSGRQFSNSRSEMNVSTLELGDSALYLCASSLDGPEQYFGPGTRLTVT.

The chain uses TRBV30 and TRBJ1-2, with D tentatively TRBD1 (6 bases). V lost 2 bases and J lost 7, with 11 bases in between. Germline-derived CDR1 and CDR2 are GTSNPN and SVGIG (reference sequence). The CDR3 contains 12 residues. CDR3 loop: CAWSNTGFGYTF. CDR3 DNA: TGTGCCTGGAGTAATACAGGGTTTGGCTACACCTTC.

This sequence joins TRBV5-1 and TRBJ2-7; 7 bases are a match to TRBD1. The CDR3 contains 13 residues. Germline trimming cut 4 bases from V and 7 bases from J; bases unmatched to any gene: 8. Germline V gives CDR1 SGHRS, CDR2 YFSETQ. In DNA, the CDR3 is TGCGCCAGCAGCGTAGGACAGGTTGATGAGCAGTACTTC. This translates into CASSVGQVDEQYF.

The rearrangement links TRBV25-1 to TRBJ1-1; possible D gene TRBD1, 5 bases. CDR3 length equals 14 residues. Deletions cut 1 base from V and 4 bases from J, with 10 bases between. The V gene's germline CDR1 is MGHDK and CDR2 SYGVNS. For the CDR3, the DNA is TGTGCCAGCAGTGAATCGGGGGGGAGCACTGAAGCTTTCTTT. Protein product: CASSESGGSTEAFF.

The table lists this clone with a few counts. The chain carries TRBV5-1 and TRBJ1-2; no reliable D call. Germline CDR1 SGHRS, CDR2 YFSETQ. The V end was cut by 5 bases, the J end by 3 bases, with 8 bases between. CDR3 size: 12 residues. This CDR3 reads CASRESDYGYTF. DNA of the CDR3: TGCGCCAGCAGGGAATCGGACTATGGCTACACCTTC.

This clone came up once. V usage is TRBV5-1 and J usage is TRBJ2-3; 9 bases agree with TRBD1. V lost 4 bases to trimming and J lost 4 bases; unmatched junction nucleotides: 4. CDR1 is SGHRS, CDR2 YFSETQ, per germline. The CDR3 contains 14 residues. CDR3 sequence: CASSQTGGPDTQYF. The CDR3 DNA follows: TGCGCCAGCAGCCAAACAGGGGGCCCAGATACGCAGTATTTT.